Reported below is one T cell receptor beta chain. The sample comes from a study of siplizumab effects on memory and regulatory T cells. Clones were read by immunoSEQ multiplex PCR, and TCRdb kept only the in-frame ones, dropping some. This table has about 66,000 clones, around 96% appearing once. Germline CDR1 MDHEN, CDR2 SYDVKM. V was clipped by 8 bases and J by 5 bases, with 7 bases between them. The CDR3 spans 11 residues. Sample: naive CD8+ T cells sorted from blood. This clonotype was obtained from a human donor in good health. This chain connects TRBV28 to TRBJ2-1, with D unclear. CDR3 coding DNA: TGTGCCAGCGTCGAAGACAATGAGCAGTTCTTC. Translation gives CASVEDNEQFF.